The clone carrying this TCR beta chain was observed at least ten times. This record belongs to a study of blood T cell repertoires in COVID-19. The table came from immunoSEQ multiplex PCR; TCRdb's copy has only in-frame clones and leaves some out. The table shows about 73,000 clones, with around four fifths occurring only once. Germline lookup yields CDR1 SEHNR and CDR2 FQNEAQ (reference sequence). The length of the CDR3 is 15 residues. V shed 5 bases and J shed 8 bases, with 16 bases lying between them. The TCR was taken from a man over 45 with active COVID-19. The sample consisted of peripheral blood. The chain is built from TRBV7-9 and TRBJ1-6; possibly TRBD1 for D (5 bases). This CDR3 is CASSRGDGSDSPLHF. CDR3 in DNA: TGTGCCAGCAGCCGGGGGGACGGGAGTGATTCACCCCTCCACTTT.